These 25 T cell receptor beta chains were all obtained from the same sample, sequenced in a study of blood T cells in healthy people across ages. Next came a second PCR, run for about 7 to 12 cycles, which used a sample-barcoded 5' primer along with a J-beta primer mix. TCRdb reanalysed the 5' RACE reads using MiXCR and keeps one entry per CDR3 protein. The table includes roughly 860,000 distinct CDR3 sequences, around 62% detected once. Sequencing used blood. These receptors were taken from a man aged 30-40 years in good health.

The chain employs TRBV29-1 and TRBJ2-4; D may correspond to TRBD1 or TRBD2 (6 bases each). Trimming shortened V by 6 bases and J by 10 bases, and 13 bases separated the two germline ends. The CDR3 runs to 11 residues. From germline, CDR1 is SQVTM and CDR2 ANQGSEA. The CDR3 spells CSVGGRDIQYF. In DNA, the CDR3 is TGCAGCGTGGGGGGCAGAGATATTCAGTACTTC.

The gene calls are TRBV7-9 and TRBJ1-5; D uncertain. V lost 5 bases, J lost 6 bases, and 8 bases lay in between. From germline, CDR1 is SEHNR and CDR2 FQNEAQ (reference sequence). The CDR3 is made up of 12 amino acids. The CDR3 protein is CASSPGAQPQHF. DNA for the CDR3: TGTGCCAGCAGCCCGGGTGCTCAGCCCCAGCATTTT.

The chain joins TRBV2 to TRBJ2-3; TRBD2 matches at 7 bases. The CDR3 loop spans 14 amino acids. V shed 6 bases and J 4 bases; nucleotides not matched to a gene: 7. Germline lookup yields CDR1 SNHLY and CDR2 FYNNEI. The chain's CDR3 is CASRGWRGSDTQYF. In nucleotides, the CDR3 is TGTGCCAGCAGGGGCTGGCGGGGGTCAGATACGCAGTATTTT.

The genes are TRBV6-1 and TRBJ2-4, with D perhaps TRBD1 or TRBD2 (5 bases each). The J call may be mistaken, given a closer DNA end match to TRBJ2-7. The CDR3 spans 14 residues. Germline V CDR1 and CDR2: MNHNS, SASEGT. The CDR3 nucleotides are TGTGCCAGCGAGGGGAGAGCAGGGCACGGCGAGCAGTACTTC. This sequence encodes CASEGRAGHGEQYF.

The chain couples TRBV6-6 to TRBJ1-2, with 9 bases lining up with TRBD1. This CDR3 is 16 amino acids long. CDR1 and CDR2 from the germline V gene are MNHNY and SVGAGI (reference sequence). V shed 5 bases, J shed 4 bases, and the junction held 11 bases outside the gene matches. CDR3 sequence (DNA): TGTGCCAGCAGTAAAGGGACAGGGAAGTTCGGCTATGGCTACACCTTC. This encodes CASSKGTGKFGYGYTF.

The chain joins TRBV4-2 to TRBJ1-6, with unresolved D. V lost 4 bases and J 9 bases, leaving 13 bases between the germline ends. CDR1 is LGHNA and CDR2 is YNFKEQ in the germline V gene. The CDR3 is 14 amino acids. CDR3 sequence reads: CASSLTPVTSPLHF. CDR3 coding DNA: TGTGCCAGCAGCCTCACCCCCGTCACTTCACCCCTCCACTTT.

The chain joins TRBV7-8 to TRBJ1-2, with unresolved D. Germline values: CDR1 SGHVS, CDR2 FQNEAQ. The V end lost 5 bases, the J end lost 2 bases, and 12 bases lay between the germline ends. The CDR3 loop spans 14 amino acids. This CDR3 reads CASSPIGPNYGYTF. In DNA, the CDR3 is TGTGCCAGCAGCCCGATAGGCCCCAACTATGGCTACACCTTC. Supplemented by reference TRBV7-8 and TRBJ1-2, the full variable domain reads GAGVSQSPRYKVAKRGQDVALRCDPISGHVSLFWYQQALGQGPEFLTYFQNEAQLDKSGLPSDRFFAERPEGSVSTLKIQRTQQEDSAVYLCASSPIGPNYGYTFGSGTRLTVV.

The chain couples TRBV25-1 to TRBJ2-7; TRBD1 aligns across 9 bases. The tail of the sequence fits TRBJ2-5 better, so the J call may be wrong. The CDR3 extends over 15 amino acids. Germline CDR1 reads MGHDK; CDR2 reads SYGVNS. The CDR3 sequence is CASSLGTGSLETQYF. For the CDR3, the DNA is TGTGCCAGCAGTCTGGGGACAGGGTCATTAGAGACCCAGTACTTC.

The rearrangement links TRBV3-1 to TRBJ1-1; TRBD1 matches at 7 bases. The CDR3 sequence is 15 residues long. The V gene end was trimmed by 8 bases and the J gene end by 2 bases; junction bases not matched to a gene: 11. CDR1 LGHDT and CDR2 YNNKEL come from the germline V gene (reference sequence). The CDR3 loop reads CASARGTVFNTEAFF. CDR3 nucleotides: TGTGCCAGCGCCAGGGGGACAGTATTTAACACTGAAGCTTTCTTT.

This clonotype came up a few times. The chain joins TRBV3-1 to TRBJ2-7; tentative D call: TRBD2 (6 bases). The CDR3 length is 13 residues. Between the trimmed V and J ends, which lost 4 bases and 5 bases, there was a span of 12 bases. Germline assignment: CDR1 LGHDT and CDR2 YNNKEL (reference sequence). The CDR3 nucleotides read TGTGCCAGCAGCCCCTCTGGGGGGAACGAGCAGTACTTC. Its protein product is CASSPSGGNEQYF.

The rearrangement joins TRBV7-9 to TRBJ1-4, with TRBD1 identical over 7 bases. CDR3 length: 15 amino acids. Losses at the gene ends were 4 bases for V and 8 bases for J; bases not matched to a gene: 10. CDR1 and CDR2 (germline): SEHNR, FQNEAQ (reference sequence). This CDR3 reads CASSSRRGLEEKLFF. The DNA of the CDR3 is TGTGCCAGCAGCTCCCGAAGGGGGCTGGAGGAAAAACTGTTTTTT. Supplemented by reference TRBV7-9 and TRBJ1-4, the full variable domain reads DTGVSQNPRHKITKRGQNVTFRCDPISEHNRLYWYRQTLGQGPEFLTYFQNEAQLEKSRLLSDRFSAERPKGSFSTLEIQRTEQGDSAMYLCASSSRRGLEEKLFFGSGTQLSVL.

The chain recombines TRBV24-1 with TRBJ2-1; 12 bases are a match to TRBD2. The CDR3 is 16 amino acids. The germline V gene encodes CDR1 KGHDR and CDR2 SFDVKD. V was clipped by 4 bases and J by 7 bases; unmatched bases: 7. The DNA for the CDR3 is TGTGCCACCAGTGAGTCTAGCGGGGGGGCTAGGAATGAGCAGTTCTTC. Its translation is CATSESSGGARNEQFF.

Comment on this clonotype: A junction end diverges from the germline sequence, so it may reflect a read error. The chain couples TRBV5-1 to TRBJ2-6; D may be TRBD1 (6 bases). Germline lookup yields CDR1 SGHRS and CDR2 YFSETQ. This CDR3 contains 17 residues. The CDR3 loop is CANSLDPQGTGANVLTF. The DNA of the CDR3 is TGCGCCAACAGCTTAGACCCCCAGGGGACTGGGGCCAACGTCCTGACTTTC.

With regard to this clonotype: A junction end diverges from the germline sequence, so it may reflect a read error. The chain employs TRBV7-2 and TRBJ1-4; 9 bases match TRBD1. CDR3 size: 15 residues. The germline CDR1 and CDR2 sequences are SGHTA and FQGNSA. The CDR3 region has the DNA TGTGCCAGCGGCTTAGCCGGGACAGGGAATGAAAAACTGTTTTTT. This translates into CASGLAGTGNEKLFF.

The chain combines TRBV12-3 or TRBV12-4 with TRBJ2-1; a weak D match, TRBD1 (6 bases). CDR3 length: 15 amino acids. The V gene lost 6 bases and the J gene lost 3 bases, with 15 bases spanning the gap. This chain's CDR3 is CASSERDKIYNEQFF. The CDR3 DNA reads TGTGCCAGCAGCGAGAGGGACAAAATCTACAATGAGCAGTTCTTC.

V is TRBV29-1 and J is TRBJ1-1; D is uncertain. The CDR3 runs to 12 residues. From germline, CDR1 is SQVTM and CDR2 ANQGSEA. Trimming stripped 5 bases from V and 4 bases from J, with 11 bases between. CDR3 sequence: CSVLPVTTEAFF. DNA of the CDR3: TGCAGCGTTCTTCCGGTAACCACTGAAGCTTTCTTT.

This rearrangement joins TRBV20-1 to TRBJ2-4, with 11 nucleotides matching TRBD2. The CDR3 covers 14 residues. Germline lookup yields CDR1 DFQATT and CDR2 SNEGSKA (reference sequence). Trimming at V came to 6 bases and at J to 4 bases, leaving 5 bases not matched to a gene. This CDR3 reads CSAPRTSGKNIQYF. The CDR3 DNA sequence: TGCAGTGCACCACGGACTAGCGGGAAAAACATTCAGTACTTC.

The chain uses TRBV5-5 and TRBJ2-1, with a possible D match to TRBD2 (5 bases). The CDR3 is 14 amino acids. The V end was cut by 6 bases, the J end by 10 bases, with 20 bases between. The V gene's germline CDR1 is SGHKS and CDR2 YYEKEE (reference sequence). For the CDR3, the DNA is TGTGCCAGCATCCTAGGAATGGGAGACGGCGAGCAGTTCTTC. This sequence encodes CASILGMGDGEQFF.

This clonotype was picked up a small number of times. The gene calls are TRBV15 and TRBJ2-1; 7 bases agree with TRBD1. Trimming cost V 2 bases and J 2 bases; bases outside gene matches: 6. From germline, CDR1 is LNHNV and CDR2 YYDKDF (reference sequence). This CDR3 comprises 16 residues. CDR3 sequence: CATSRRTGATYNEQFF. The DNA for the CDR3 is TGTGCCACCAGCAGACGCACAGGGGCAACCTACAATGAGCAGTTCTTC.

The chain has TRBV7-9 and TRBJ2-1; TRBD1 agrees at 9 bases. V dropped 5 bases and J dropped 6; count of bases not matched to a gene: 8. The CDR3 contains 15 residues. Germline-derived CDR1 and CDR2 are SEHNR and FQNEAQ (reference sequence). The CDR3 DNA reads as TGTGCCAGCAGCCCGTCCGGGACAGGGATCAATGAGCAGTTCTTC. Protein product: CASSPSGTGINEQFF.

The gene calls are TRBV6-2 or TRBV6-3 and TRBJ2-5; the D is unclear. Per the germline V gene, CDR1 is MNHEY and CDR2 is SVGEGT. The CDR3 length is 15 residues. Trimming cost V 2 bases and J 1 base, with 11 bases left between them. The CDR3 DNA sequence: TGTGCCAGCAGTTACGACGCGGTGTTCCAAGAGACCCAGTACTTC. Its translation is CASSYDAVFQETQYF.

The chain links TRBV29-1 to TRBJ2-5; 8 bases fit TRBD2. The CDR3 extends over 14 amino acids. J lost 2 bases, V lost 5 bases, and 7 bases had no gene match. From germline, CDR1 is SQVTM and CDR2 ANQGSEA. CDR3 protein: CSVCFSGGQETQYF. Here the CDR3 DNA reads TGCAGCGTTTGTTTCTCGGGGGGGCAAGAGACCCAGTACTTC. The complete variable domain, with remaining parts taken from reference TRBV29-1 and TRBJ2-5, reads SAVISQKPSRDICQRGTSLTIQCQVDSQVTMMFWYRQQPGQSLTLIATANQGSEATYESGFVIDKFPISRPNLTFSTLTVSNMSPEDSSIYLCSVCFSGGQETQYFGPGTRLLVL.

This clonotype was picked up a small number of times. This chain links TRBV7-9 with TRBJ1-1, with 7 bases fitting TRBD1. Germline values: CDR1 SEHNR, CDR2 FQNEAQ (reference sequence). V lost 5 bases and J lost 4; bases outside the gene matches: 7. This CDR3 spans 14 amino acids. The CDR3 protein is CASSPLQGSTEAFF. The CDR3 DNA reads as TGTGCCAGCAGCCCACTACAGGGGAGCACTGAAGCTTTCTTT.

The chain is built from TRBV5-1 and TRBJ2-7, with 9 bases fitting TRBD2. Germline values: CDR1 SGHRS, CDR2 YFSETQ. With 4 bases clipped from V and 3 bases from J, the junction kept 14 bases outside the gene matches. The CDR3 has 17 amino acids. As DNA, the CDR3 is TGCGCCAGCAGCCGATCAGCGGGGGGAGGTAAAGGCTACGAGCAGTACTTC. Encoded protein: CASSRSAGGGKGYEQYF.

The rearrangement joins TRBV7-2 to TRBJ2-5; TRBD1 matches 8 bases. The CDR3 extends over 14 amino acids. V lost 5 bases and J lost 4; bases outside the gene matches: 6. CDR1 and CDR2 (germline): SGHTA, FQGNSA. This chain's CDR3 is CASSRRDRRETQYF. The CDR3 DNA reads TGTGCCAGCAGCCGGCGGGACAGGAGAGAGACCCAGTACTTC.